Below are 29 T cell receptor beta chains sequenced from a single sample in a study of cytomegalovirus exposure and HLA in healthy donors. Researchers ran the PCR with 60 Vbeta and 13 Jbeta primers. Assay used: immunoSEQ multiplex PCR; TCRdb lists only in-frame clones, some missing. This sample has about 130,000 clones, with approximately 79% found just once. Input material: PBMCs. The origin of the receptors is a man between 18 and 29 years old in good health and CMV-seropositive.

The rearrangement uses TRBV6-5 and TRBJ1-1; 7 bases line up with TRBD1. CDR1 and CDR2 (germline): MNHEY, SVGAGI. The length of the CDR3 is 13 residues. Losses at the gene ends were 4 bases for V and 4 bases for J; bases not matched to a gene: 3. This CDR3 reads CASSSGQATEAFF. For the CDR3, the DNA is TGTGCCAGCAGTTCCGGACAGGCCACTGAAGCTTTCTTT.

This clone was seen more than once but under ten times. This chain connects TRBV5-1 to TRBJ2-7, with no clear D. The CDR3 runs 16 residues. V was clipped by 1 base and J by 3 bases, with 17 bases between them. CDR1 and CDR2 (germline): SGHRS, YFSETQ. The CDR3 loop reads CASSLMGPQLLYEQYF. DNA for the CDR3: TGCGCCAGCAGCTTGATGGGCCCACAATTACTCTACGAGCAGTACTTC.

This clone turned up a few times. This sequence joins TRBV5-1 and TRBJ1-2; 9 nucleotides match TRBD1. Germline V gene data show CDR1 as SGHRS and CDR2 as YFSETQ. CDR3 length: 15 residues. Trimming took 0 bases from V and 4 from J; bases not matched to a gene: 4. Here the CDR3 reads CASSLEVTGGYGYTF. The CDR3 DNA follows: TGCGCCAGCAGCTTGGAAGTGACAGGGGGCTATGGCTACACCTTC.

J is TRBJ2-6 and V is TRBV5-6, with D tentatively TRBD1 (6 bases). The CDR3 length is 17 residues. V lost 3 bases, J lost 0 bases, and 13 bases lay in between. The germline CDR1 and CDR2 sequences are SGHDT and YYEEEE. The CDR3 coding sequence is TGTGCCAGCAGCTCCTTGGACAGAAGCTCTGGGGCCAACGTCCTGACTTTC. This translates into CASSSLDRSSGANVLTF.

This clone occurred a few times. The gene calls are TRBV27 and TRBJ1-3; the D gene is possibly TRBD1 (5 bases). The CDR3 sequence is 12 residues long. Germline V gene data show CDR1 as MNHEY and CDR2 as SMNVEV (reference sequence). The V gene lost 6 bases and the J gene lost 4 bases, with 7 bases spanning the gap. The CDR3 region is CASRPGGNTIYF. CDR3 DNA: TGTGCCAGCAGACCAGGGGGAAACACCATATATTTT.

The CDR3, as DNA: TGCGCCAGCAGCCGAAGACCGGGGGGATTCACAGATACGCAGTATTTT. As protein: CASSRRPGGFTDTQYF. The chain employs TRBV4-1 and TRBJ2-3; the match to TRBD2 covers 7 bases. The germline CDR1 and CDR2 sequences are MGHRA and YSYEKL. With 4 bases clipped from V and 2 bases from J, the junction kept 9 bases outside the gene matches. The CDR3 is 16 residues long.

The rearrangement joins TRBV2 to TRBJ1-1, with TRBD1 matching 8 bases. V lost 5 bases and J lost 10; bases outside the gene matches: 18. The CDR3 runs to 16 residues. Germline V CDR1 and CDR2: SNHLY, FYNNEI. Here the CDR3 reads CASSPPTGGRVYVAFF. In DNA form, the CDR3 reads TGTGCCAGCAGTCCGCCTACAGGGGGAAGGGTCTATGTAGCTTTCTTT.

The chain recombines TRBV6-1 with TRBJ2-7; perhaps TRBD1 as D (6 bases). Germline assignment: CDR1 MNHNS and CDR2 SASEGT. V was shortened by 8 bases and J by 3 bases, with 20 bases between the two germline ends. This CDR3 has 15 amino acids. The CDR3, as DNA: TGTGCCAGCGGATACGTCGGCAGGGGAAGCTACGAGCAGTACTTC. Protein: CASGYVGRGSYEQYF.

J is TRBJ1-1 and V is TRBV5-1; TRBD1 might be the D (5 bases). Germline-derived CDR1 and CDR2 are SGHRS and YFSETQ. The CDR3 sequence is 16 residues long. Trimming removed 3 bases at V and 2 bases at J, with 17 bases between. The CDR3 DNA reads TGCGCCAGCAGCTCCAAACCGCAGGGAGGCAACACTGAAGCTTTCTTT. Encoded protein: CASSSKPQGGNTEAFF.

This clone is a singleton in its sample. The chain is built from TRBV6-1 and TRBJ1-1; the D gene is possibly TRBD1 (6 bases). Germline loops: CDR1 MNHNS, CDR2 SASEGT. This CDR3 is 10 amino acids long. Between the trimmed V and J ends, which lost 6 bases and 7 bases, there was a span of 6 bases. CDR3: CASRDSEAFF. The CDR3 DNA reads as TGTGCCAGCAGGGACAGTGAAGCTTTCTTT.

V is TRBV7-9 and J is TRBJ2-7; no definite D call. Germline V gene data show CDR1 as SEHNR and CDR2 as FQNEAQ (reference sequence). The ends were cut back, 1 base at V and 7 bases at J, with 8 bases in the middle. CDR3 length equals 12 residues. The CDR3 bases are TGTGCCAGCAGCTTAGTAAATTCGGAGCAGTACTTC. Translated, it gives CASSLVNSEQYF.

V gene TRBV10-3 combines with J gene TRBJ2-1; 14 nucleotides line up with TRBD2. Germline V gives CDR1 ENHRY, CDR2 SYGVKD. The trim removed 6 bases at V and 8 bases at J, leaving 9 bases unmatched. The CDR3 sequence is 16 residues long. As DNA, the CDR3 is TGTGCCATCAGGGGGACTAGCGGGAGCGAATCCGATGAGCAGTTCTTC. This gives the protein CAIRGTSGSESDEQFF.

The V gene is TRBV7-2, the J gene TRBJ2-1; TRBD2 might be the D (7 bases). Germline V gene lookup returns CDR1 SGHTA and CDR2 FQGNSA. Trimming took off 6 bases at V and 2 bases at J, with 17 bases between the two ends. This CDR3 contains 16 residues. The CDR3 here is CASRLSRGAAYNEQFF. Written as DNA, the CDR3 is TGTGCCAGCAGGTTGTCCCGGGGGGCGGCCTACAATGAGCAGTTCTTC.

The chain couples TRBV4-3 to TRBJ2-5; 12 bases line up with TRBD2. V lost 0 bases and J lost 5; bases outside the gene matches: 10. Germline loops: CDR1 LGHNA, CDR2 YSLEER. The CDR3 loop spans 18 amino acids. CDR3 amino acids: CASSQDVGRLAGAETQYF. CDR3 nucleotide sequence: TGCGCCAGCAGCCAAGATGTGGGTCGACTAGCGGGAGCGGAGACCCAGTACTTC.

The CDR3 region is CASGPPKWDRGPNEQYF. The CDR3 coding sequence is TGTGCCAGCGGGCCTCCCAAGTGGGACAGGGGTCCAAACGAGCAGTACTTC. The V gene is TRBV2, the J gene TRBJ2-7; 10 bases are a match to TRBD1. V shed 8 bases and J 5 bases; nucleotides not matched to a gene: 18. The CDR3 runs 17 residues. Germline CDR1 and CDR2: SNHLY and FYNNEI.

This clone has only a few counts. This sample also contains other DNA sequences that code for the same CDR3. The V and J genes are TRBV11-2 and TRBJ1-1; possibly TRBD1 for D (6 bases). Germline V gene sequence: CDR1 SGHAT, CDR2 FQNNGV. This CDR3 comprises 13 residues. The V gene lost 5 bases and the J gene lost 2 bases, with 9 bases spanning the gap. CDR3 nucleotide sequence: TGTGCCAGCAGCCTGGACAGAAACACTGAAGCTTTCTTT. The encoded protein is CASSLDRNTEAFF.

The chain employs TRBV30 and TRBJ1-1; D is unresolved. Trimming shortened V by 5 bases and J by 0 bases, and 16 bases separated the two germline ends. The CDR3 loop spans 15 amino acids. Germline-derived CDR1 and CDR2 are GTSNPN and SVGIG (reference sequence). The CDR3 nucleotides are TGTGCCTGGGGGGAGGCCGGTCGCATGAACACTGAAGCTTTCTTT. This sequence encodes CAWGEAGRMNTEAFF.

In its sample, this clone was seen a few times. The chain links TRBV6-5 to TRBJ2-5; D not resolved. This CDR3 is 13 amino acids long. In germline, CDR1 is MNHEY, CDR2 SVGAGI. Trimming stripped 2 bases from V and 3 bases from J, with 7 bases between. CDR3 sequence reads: CASSYGRKETQYF. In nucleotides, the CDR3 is TGTGCCAGCAGTTACGGCAGAAAAGAGACCCAGTACTTC.

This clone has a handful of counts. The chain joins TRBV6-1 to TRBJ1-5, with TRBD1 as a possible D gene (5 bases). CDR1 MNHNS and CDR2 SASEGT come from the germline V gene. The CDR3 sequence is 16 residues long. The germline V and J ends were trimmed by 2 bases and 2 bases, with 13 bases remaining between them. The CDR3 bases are TGTGCCAGCAGTGAAATCAGGGTCCTGCGCAATCAGCCCCAGCATTTT. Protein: CASSEIRVLRNQPQHF.

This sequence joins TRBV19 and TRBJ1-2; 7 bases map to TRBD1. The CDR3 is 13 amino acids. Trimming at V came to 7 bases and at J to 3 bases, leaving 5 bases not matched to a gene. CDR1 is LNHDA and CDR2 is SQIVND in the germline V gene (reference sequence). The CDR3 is CASKTQGDYGYTF. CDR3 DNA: TGTGCCAGTAAAACCCAGGGGGACTATGGCTACACCTTC.

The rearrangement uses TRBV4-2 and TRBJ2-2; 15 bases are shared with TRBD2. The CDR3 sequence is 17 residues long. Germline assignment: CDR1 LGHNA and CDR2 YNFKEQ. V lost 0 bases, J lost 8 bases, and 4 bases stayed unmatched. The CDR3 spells CASSQEGTSGGIGELFF. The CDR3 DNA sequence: TGTGCCAGCAGCCAAGAAGGGACTAGCGGGGGGATAGGGGAGCTGTTTTTT.

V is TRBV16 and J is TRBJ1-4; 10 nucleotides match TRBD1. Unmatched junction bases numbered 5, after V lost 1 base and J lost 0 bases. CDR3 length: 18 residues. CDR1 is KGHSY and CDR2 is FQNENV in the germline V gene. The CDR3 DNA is TGTGCCAGCAGCCAATGGGGACAGGGGCCTGCAACTAATGAAAAACTGTTTTTT. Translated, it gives CASSQWGQGPATNEKLFF. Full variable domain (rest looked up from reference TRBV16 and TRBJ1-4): GEEVAQTPKHLVRGEGQKAKLYCAPIKGHSYVFWYQQVLKNEFKFLISFQNENVFDETGMPKERFSAKCLPNSPCSLEIQATKLEDSAVYFCASSQWGQGPATNEKLFFGSGTQLSVL.

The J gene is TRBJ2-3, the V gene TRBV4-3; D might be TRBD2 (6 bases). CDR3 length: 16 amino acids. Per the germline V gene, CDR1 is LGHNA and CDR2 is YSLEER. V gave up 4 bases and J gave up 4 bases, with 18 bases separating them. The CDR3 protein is CASSPQGLLRPDTQYF. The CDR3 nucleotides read TGCGCCAGCAGCCCCCAGGGACTTCTGCGCCCAGATACGCAGTATTTT.

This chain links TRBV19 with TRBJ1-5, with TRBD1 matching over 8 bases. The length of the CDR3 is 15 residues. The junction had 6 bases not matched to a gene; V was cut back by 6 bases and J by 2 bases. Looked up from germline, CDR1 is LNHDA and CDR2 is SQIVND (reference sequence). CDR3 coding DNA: TGTGCCAGTAGAATGACAGGGGCCGGCAATCAGCCCCAGCATTTT. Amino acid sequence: CASRMTGAGNQPQHF.

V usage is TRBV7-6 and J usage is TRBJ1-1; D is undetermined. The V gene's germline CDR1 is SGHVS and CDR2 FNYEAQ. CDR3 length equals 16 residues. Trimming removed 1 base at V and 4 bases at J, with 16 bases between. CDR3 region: CASSLGEPGMGTEAFF. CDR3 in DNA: TGTGCCAGCAGCTTAGGGGAGCCGGGGATGGGCACTGAAGCTTTCTTT.

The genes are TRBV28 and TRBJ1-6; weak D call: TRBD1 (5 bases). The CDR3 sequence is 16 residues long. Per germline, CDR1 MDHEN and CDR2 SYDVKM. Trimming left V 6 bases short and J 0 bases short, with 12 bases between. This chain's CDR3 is CASSLQEISYNSPLHF. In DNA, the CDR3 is TGTGCCAGCAGCCTACAGGAGATCTCCTATAATTCACCCCTCCACTTT.

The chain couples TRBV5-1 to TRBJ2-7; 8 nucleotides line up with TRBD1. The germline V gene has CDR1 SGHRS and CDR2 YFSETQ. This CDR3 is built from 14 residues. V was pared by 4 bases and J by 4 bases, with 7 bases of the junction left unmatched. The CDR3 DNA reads TGCGCCAGCAGCACACAGGGGGACCCATACGAGCAGTACTTC. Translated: CASSTQGDPYEQYF.

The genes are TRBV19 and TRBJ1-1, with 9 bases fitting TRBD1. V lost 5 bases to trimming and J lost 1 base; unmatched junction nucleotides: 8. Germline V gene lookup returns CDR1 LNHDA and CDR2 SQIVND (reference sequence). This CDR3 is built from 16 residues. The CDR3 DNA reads TGTGCCAGTAGTGACAGGGGGGGAATTTCGAACACTGAAGCTTTCTTT. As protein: CASSDRGGISNTEAFF.

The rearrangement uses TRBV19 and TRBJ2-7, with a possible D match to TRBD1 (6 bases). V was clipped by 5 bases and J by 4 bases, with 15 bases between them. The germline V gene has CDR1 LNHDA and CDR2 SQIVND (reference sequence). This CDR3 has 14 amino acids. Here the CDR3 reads CASSVRDTRYEQYF. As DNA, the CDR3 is TGTGCCAGTAGTGTCCGGGACACAAGGTACGAGCAGTACTTC.